Listed here are 15 T cell receptor beta chains from one sample, sequenced in a study of T cells in Graves' hyperthyroidism and ophthalmopathy. It was RNA transcripts that yielded the amplified TCR beta CDR3 regions. A first-round RT-PCR of the TCR CDR3 used the HTBI primer set. TCRdb itself ran the multiplex PCR reads through MiXCR, one entry per CDR3 protein. The sample contains around 600,000 distinct CDR3 sequences, 14% of which appear only once. Sequenced: blood. Receptors originate from a woman under 30 with Graves' ophthalmopathy.

This clonotype was recorded many times. CDR3 nucleotides: TGTGCCAGCAGCCCCGCTAGACGTGTCTACAATGAGCAGTTCTTC. This sequence encodes CASSPARRVYNEQFF. The chain joins TRBV7-3 to TRBJ2-1; D not resolved. V was shortened by 5 bases and J by 3 bases, with 14 bases between the two germline ends. The CDR3 consists of 15 residues. Germline CDR1 reads SGHTA; CDR2 reads FQGTGA.

This clonotype was picked up many times. J is TRBJ1-2 and V is TRBV11-2, with TRBD1 matching over 9 bases. Germline CDR1 is SGHAT and CDR2 is FQNNGV. J was trimmed by 5 bases and V by 5 bases; bases with no gene match: 3. The CDR3 sequence is 13 residues long. The DNA for the CDR3 is TGTGCCAGCAGCCGGGACAGGGAGTATGGCTACACCTTC. This encodes CASSRDREYGYTF.

A few counts support this clonotype. The chain combines TRBV13 with TRBJ1-2; no firm D call. This CDR3 contains 14 residues. V was pared by 5 bases and J by 4 bases, with 14 bases between. CDR1 is PRHDT, CDR2 FYEKMQ, per germline (reference sequence). For the CDR3, the DNA is TGTGCCAGCAGCCCTGGCGGAGGACCCTATGGCTACACCTTC. Translating it yields CASSPGGGPYGYTF.

In its sample, this clonotype was seen a few times. V and J are TRBV19 and TRBJ2-3; no firm D call. CDR3 size: 15 residues. CDR1 and CDR2 from the germline V gene are LNHDA and SQIVND (reference sequence). Trimming removed 4 bases from V and 2 bases from J, with 13 bases in between. CDR3 region: CASSSAAGSTDTQYF. The CDR3 coding sequence is TGTGCCAGTAGTAGTGCCGCTGGGTCCACAGATACGCAGTATTTT.

Remarks on this clonotype: With a much larger clone just one base away, this may be a read error. The chain is built from TRBV18 and TRBJ2-1; unclear D gene. V lost 1 base to trimming and J lost 9 bases, with 4 bases between them. The length of the CDR3 is 11 residues. CDR1 is KGHSH and CDR2 is LQKENI in the germline V gene. The CDR3: CASSPLSEQFF. Here the CDR3 DNA reads TGTGCCAGCTCACCACTGAGTGAGCAGTTCTTC.

This clonotype was observed many times. The chain couples TRBV6-2 or TRBV6-3 to TRBJ2-2, with D hard to call. This CDR3 contains 12 residues. The germline V gene has CDR1 MNHEY and CDR2 SVGEGT. The V end was cut by 7 bases, the J end by 0 bases, with 3 bases between. CDR3: CASNPNTGELFF. CDR3 sequence (DNA): TGTGCCAGCAATCCGAACACCGGGGAGCTGTTTTTT.

This clonotype was seen only once. A much more abundant neighbour one base away suggests this may be a read error. This chain connects TRBV5-5 to TRBJ2-7, with 7 bases matching TRBD1. The germline V gene has CDR1 SGHKS and CDR2 YYEKEE (reference sequence). The V and J ends lost 4 bases and 2 bases, in that order; junction bases with no gene match: 9. The CDR3 extends over 15 amino acids. The CDR3 protein is CASSRGQLVTYEQYF. The CDR3 coding sequence is TGTGCCAGCAGCCGGGGACAGTTGGTCACCTACGAGCAGTACTTC.

This clonotype has ten or more counts. This CDR3 is CASRLGGTGTYNEQFF. DNA for the CDR3: TGTGCCAGCAGGTTGGGCGGGACAGGGACCTACAATGAGCAGTTCTTC. J is TRBJ2-1 and V is TRBV27; TRBD1 matches 9 bases. CDR3 length equals 16 residues. Trimming took 6 bases from V and 2 from J; bases not matched to a gene: 8. The germline gives CDR1 MNHEY, CDR2 SMNVEV (reference sequence).

In its sample, this clonotype was seen many times. The chain carries TRBV2 and TRBJ1-5, with unresolved D. Germline V CDR1 and CDR2: SNHLY, FYNNEI. Trimming removed 6 bases from V and 6 bases from J, with 18 bases in between. The CDR3 loop spans 15 amino acids. The DNA for the CDR3 is TGTGCCAGCAGCCTAAAGGAAAAGGTCGGTCAGCCCCAGCATTTT. Translating it yields CASSLKEKVGQPQHF.

This clonotype was counted ten times or more. The CDR3 spells CASSVFLAGAAYEQYF. CDR3 sequence (DNA): TGTGCCAGCAGTGTCTTTCTAGCGGGGGCCGCCTACGAGCAGTACTTC. The chain couples TRBV2 to TRBJ2-7, with 10 bases lining up with TRBD2. The germline CDR1 and CDR2 sequences are SNHLY and FYNNEI. This CDR3 contains 16 residues. V shed 4 bases, J shed 2 bases, and the junction held 8 bases outside the gene matches.

Worth noting for this clonotype: A much larger clone lies a single base off, so this may be a read error. The V call is TRBV29-1, the J call TRBJ1-1; D unresolved. The germline V gene encodes CDR1 SQVTM and CDR2 ANQGSEA. V was trimmed by 1 base and J by 7 bases, leaving 7 bases between them. This CDR3 has 11 amino acids. For the CDR3, the DNA is TGCAGCGTTGAAGGGCGCGTTGAAGCTTTCTTT. Translation: CSVEGRVEAFF.

This clonotype was counted only a few times. The chain employs TRBV6-1 and TRBJ2-2, with D perhaps TRBD1 (6 bases). The V gene's germline CDR1 is MNHNS and CDR2 SASEGT. V gave up 6 bases and J gave up 1 base, with 9 bases separating them. The CDR3 consists of 14 residues. CDR3 protein: CASRKGENTGELFF. The CDR3 DNA follows: TGTGCCAGCAGAAAGGGGGAGAACACCGGGGAGCTGTTTTTT.

This clonotype occurred many times. The chain recombines TRBV6-2 or TRBV6-3 with TRBJ2-7, with TRBD2 identical over 14 bases. Germline assignment: CDR1 MNHEY and CDR2 SVGEGT. V trimming: 6 bases; J trimming: 1 base; junction bases outside the gene matches: 11. The CDR3 is 18 residues long. The CDR3 here is CASRGVPGLAGVSYEQYF. DNA of the CDR3: TGTGCCAGCAGAGGCGTCCCGGGACTAGCGGGAGTATCCTACGAGCAGTACTTC.

This clonotype was recorded at least ten times. The gene calls are TRBV20-1 and TRBJ2-7, with 11 bases fitting TRBD2. The CDR3 runs to 14 residues. The V gene's germline CDR1 is DFQATT and CDR2 SNEGSKA (reference sequence). With V trimmed by 5 bases and J by 4 bases, 7 bases remained unmatched. The CDR3 loop reads CSAVLAGGPYEQYF. In nucleotides, the CDR3 is TGCAGTGCTGTGTTAGCGGGAGGGCCTTACGAGCAGTACTTC.

This clonotype was picked up a small number of times. The chain carries TRBV19 and TRBJ2-7; a weak D match, TRBD1 (6 bases). V dropped 4 bases and J dropped 2 bases, with 12 bases sitting between them. This CDR3 comprises 14 residues. Germline V gene data show CDR1 as LNHDA and CDR2 as SQIVND (reference sequence). Here the CDR3 reads CASSNKQGPYEQYF. The DNA for the CDR3 is TGTGCCAGTAGTAACAAACAGGGCCCCTACGAGCAGTACTTC.